These 32 T cell receptor beta chains were all obtained from the same sample, sequenced in a study of blood T cells in healthy people across ages. Primed by a sample-barcoded 5' primer and a J-beta primer mix, a second PCR proceeded for 7 to 11 cycles. TCRdb processed the 5' RACE reads anew with MiXCR; each CDR3 protein has one entry. The top ten clones hold approximately 2% of a sample with roughly 2 million distinct CDR3 sequences, roughly 50% of them seen once. The sequenced sample consisted of blood. These receptors all stem from a woman between 40 and 55 years old in good health.

The chain has TRBV28 and TRBJ2-3; D may match TRBD1 or TRBD2 (5 bases each). The CDR3 sequence is 14 residues long. The germline CDR1 and CDR2 sequences are MDHEN and SYDVKM. V was trimmed by 5 bases and J by 5 bases, leaving 14 bases between them. The chain's CDR3 is CASSPTGTQDTQYF. The CDR3 nucleotides read TGTGCCAGCAGTCCCACCGGGACGCAAGATACGCAGTATTTT.

In its sample, this clonotype was seen a few times. This chain connects TRBV12-3 or TRBV12-4 to TRBJ2-4, with a tentative D call TRBD2 (5 bases). The V end was cut by 5 bases, the J end by 2 bases, with 10 bases between. CDR3 length equals 14 residues. The CDR3 region has the DNA TGTGCCAGCAGTCCCGGGATAACCAAAAACATTCAGTACTTC. Its translation: CASSPGITKNIQYF.

V usage is TRBV12-3 or TRBV12-4 and J usage is TRBJ1-2; D possibly corresponds to TRBD1 (6 bases). Trimming stripped 3 bases from V and 7 bases from J, with 15 bases between. This CDR3 contains 14 residues. The DNA for the CDR3 is TGTGCCAGCAGTTTCGCGACAGGTCTGGGTGGCTACACCTTC. Its translation is CASSFATGLGGYTF.

A few counts support this clonotype. The J gene is TRBJ2-5, the V gene TRBV2, with D possibly called TRBD1 or TRBD2 (7 bases each). CDR1 SNHLY and CDR2 FYNNEI come from the germline V gene. The germline V and J ends were trimmed by 4 bases and 5 bases, with 14 bases remaining between them. The CDR3 extends over 14 amino acids. CDR3: CASSAAGGGETQYF. The CDR3 DNA is TGTGCCAGCAGTGCGGCAGGGGGAGGGGAGACCCAGTACTTC.

The chain has TRBV5-1 and TRBJ1-1; 10 bases align to TRBD1. J lost 6 bases, V lost 4 bases, and 12 bases had no gene match. The V gene's germline CDR1 is SGHRS and CDR2 YFSETQ. This CDR3 is 16 amino acids long. CDR3 in amino acids: CASSPGTGVGLAEAFF. The CDR3 DNA follows: TGCGCCAGCAGCCCAGGGACAGGGGTCGGGCTCGCTGAAGCTTTCTTT. Drawing the rest from reference TRBV5-1 and TRBJ1-1, the complete variable domain is KAGVTQTPRYLIKTRGQQVTLSCSPISGHRSVSWYQQTPGQGLQFLFEYFSETQRNKGNFPGRFSGRQFSNSRSEMNVSTLELGDSALYLCASSPGTGVGLAEAFFGQGTRLTVV.

The rearrangement uses TRBV12-3 or TRBV12-4 and TRBJ2-5; 7 nucleotides line up with TRBD1. V lost 6 bases and J lost 4; bases outside the gene matches: 8. This CDR3 comprises 14 residues. The CDR3 region is CASRKIGGGETQYF. CDR3 DNA sequence: TGTGCCAGCAGGAAAATAGGGGGCGGAGAGACCCAGTACTTC.

The chain recombines TRBV7-9 with TRBJ1-5; D gene uncertain. The CDR3 loop spans 15 amino acids. CDR1 and CDR2 from the germline V gene are SEHNR and FQNEAQ (reference sequence). V was trimmed by 1 base and J by 1 base, leaving 8 bases between them. Here the CDR3 DNA reads TGTGCCAGCAGCTTAGACTTAGGGAGCAATCAGCCCCAGCATTTT. Encoded protein: CASSLDLGSNQPQHF.

V and J are TRBV7-2 and TRBJ1-1; D is unclear. Germline V gives CDR1 SGHTA, CDR2 FQGNSA. V shed 5 bases and J shed 3 bases, with 10 bases lying between them. This CDR3 contains 13 residues. The DNA for the CDR3 is TGTGCCAGCAGCGCCGGTTGGCACACTGAAGCTTTCTTT. Translated, it gives CASSAGWHTEAFF. Variable domain in full (rest from reference TRBV7-2 and TRBJ1-1): GAGVSQSPSNKVTEKGKDVELRCDPISGHTALYWYRQSLGQGLEFLIYFQGNSAPDKSGLPSDRFSAERTGGSVSTLTIQRTQQEDSAVYLCASSAGWHTEAFFGQGTRLTVV.

This clonotype has a handful of counts. The J gene is TRBJ2-1, the V gene TRBV3-1, with TRBD1 matching 9 bases. CDR3 size: 15 residues. Germline V CDR1 and CDR2: LGHDT, YNNKEL (reference sequence). V lost 4 bases to trimming and J lost 10 bases; unmatched junction nucleotides: 11. CDR3 protein: CASSLNRGPSEEQFF. The CDR3 coding sequence is TGTGCCAGCAGCCTTAACAGGGGGCCCTCGGAGGAGCAGTTCTTC.

This clonotype was picked up a small number of times. The gene calls are TRBV20-1 and TRBJ2-7, with 8 nucleotides matching TRBD1. Germline-derived CDR1 and CDR2 are DFQATT and SNEGSKA (reference sequence). The CDR3 contains 15 residues. V lost 3 bases, J lost 2 bases, and 9 bases stayed unmatched. The CDR3 DNA reads TGCAGTGCTAGGGAAGGGACAGGCAGTACCTACGAGCAGTACTTC. It yields the protein CSAREGTGSTYEQYF.

A few counts support this clonotype. The V and J genes are TRBV20-1 and TRBJ1-1; D unresolved. Germline CDR1 and CDR2: DFQATT and SNEGSKA (reference sequence). The CDR3 length is 14 residues. V was shortened by 4 bases and J by 5 bases, with 17 bases between the two germline ends. The CDR3 sequence is CSAIDGPGRTEAFF. The CDR3 bases are TGCAGTGCTATTGACGGACCGGGCAGGACTGAAGCTTTCTTT.

The chain joins TRBV6-5 to TRBJ2-1; 10 positions match TRBD1. V trimming: 0 bases; J trimming: 7 bases; junction bases outside the gene matches: 6. The V gene's germline CDR1 is MNHEY and CDR2 SVGAGI. The CDR3 is 16 residues long. The CDR3 bases are TGTGCCAGCAGTTACTCGTTCAGGACAGGGGGTAATGAGCAGTTCTTC. Its protein product is CASSYSFRTGGNEQFF.

The chain employs TRBV4-1 and TRBJ2-5, with D possibly TRBD1 on 5 matching bases. V was shortened by 4 bases and J by 5 bases, with 17 bases between the two germline ends. The germline V gene encodes CDR1 MGHRA and CDR2 YSYEKL. The CDR3 covers 15 residues. The CDR3, as DNA: TGCGCCAGCAGCCCGCGACAGCTTTCTTCGGAGACCCAGTACTTC. It specifies CASSPRQLSSETQYF.

This clonotype is a singleton in its sample. The genes are TRBV20-1 and TRBJ2-3; no firm D call. Looked up from germline, CDR1 is DFQATT and CDR2 is SNEGSKA (reference sequence). This CDR3 has 13 residues. The chain's CDR3 is CSAYPPSTDTQYF. The CDR3 nucleotides are TGCAGCGCCTACCCACCCTCCACAGATACGCAGTATTTT.

This chain uses TRBV3-1 with TRBJ2-1, with 11 bases matching TRBD2. The germline V gene encodes CDR1 LGHDT and CDR2 YNNKEL (reference sequence). The junction had 2 bases not matched to a gene; V was cut back by 3 bases and J by 4 bases. CDR3 length: 15 residues. The DNA of the CDR3 is TGTGCCAGCAGCCAGACTAGCGGGGATTACAATGAGCAGTTCTTC. Protein sequence: CASSQTSGDYNEQFF.

This chain connects TRBV20-1 to TRBJ2-3; 8 bases are a match to TRBD2. Germline assignment: CDR1 DFQATT and CDR2 SNEGSKA (reference sequence). V was pared by 5 bases and J by 0 bases, with 7 bases of the junction left unmatched. The CDR3 contains 15 residues. The CDR3 is CSALAGTSSTDTQYF. The CDR3 DNA follows: TGCAGTGCTCTCGCCGGGACTAGTAGCACAGATACGCAGTATTTT.

The table lists this clonotype with a few counts. This chain joins TRBV12-3 or TRBV12-4 and TRBJ2-3; TRBD2 is a possible D gene (7 bases). Deletions cut 7 bases from V and 4 bases from J, with 15 bases between. The CDR3 covers 14 residues. CDR3 loop: CASKEGGLADTQYF. The DNA for the CDR3 is TGTGCCAGCAAGGAGGGGGGGCTGGCAGATACGCAGTATTTT.

The chain has TRBV7-6 and TRBJ2-3; D is unresolved. Trimming took off 5 bases at V and 1 base at J, with 10 bases between the two ends. The CDR3 is made up of 14 amino acids. The V gene's germline CDR1 is SGHVS and CDR2 FNYEAQ. CDR3 loop: CASSAGVGTDTQYF. As DNA, the CDR3 is TGTGCCAGCAGCGCTGGGGTGGGCACAGATACGCAGTATTTT.

The chain is built from TRBV28 and TRBJ1-5, with D unresolved. V was clipped by 8 bases and J by 4 bases, with 15 bases between them. Germline V gene sequence: CDR1 MDHEN, CDR2 SYDVKM. The length of the CDR3 is 14 residues. This chain's CDR3 is CASLTNSGNQPQHF. As DNA, the CDR3 is TGTGCCAGCCTGACTAATTCAGGTAATCAGCCCCAGCATTTT.

This rearrangement joins TRBV24-1 to TRBJ1-2; the D gene is possibly TRBD1 (5 bases). Trimming took 4 bases from V and 8 from J, leaving 16 bases between them. CDR1 is KGHDR and CDR2 is SFDVKD in the germline V gene. The CDR3 runs to 14 residues. In DNA, the CDR3 is TGTGCCACCAGTGAACCCTGGGGCTTCGGGGGCTACACCTTC. This sequence encodes CATSEPWGFGGYTF.

This clonotype was recorded a few times. This rearrangement joins TRBV29-1 to TRBJ2-1; 9 nucleotides align to TRBD1. Trimming took 5 bases from V and 1 from J; bases not matched to a gene: 9. Germline V gene data show CDR1 as SQVTM and CDR2 as ANQGSEA. CDR3 length: 16 residues. CDR3 sequence reads: CSVTGGIFSSYNEQFF. The CDR3 bases are TGCAGCGTTACAGGGGGCATTTTCTCGTCCTACAATGAGCAGTTCTTC.

This clonotype was seen a handful of times. The chain links TRBV7-2 to TRBJ2-1; 9 nucleotides agree with TRBD1. The junction had 5 bases not matched to a gene; V was cut back by 8 bases and J by 6 bases. Germline CDR1 and CDR2: SGHTA and FQGNSA. The CDR3 totals 13 residues. This CDR3 is CASGTGMGNEQFF. The CDR3 DNA follows: TGTGCCAGCGGGACAGGGATGGGCAATGAGCAGTTCTTC.

This clonotype has a handful of counts. The chain joins TRBV4-3 to TRBJ1-2; D possibly corresponds to TRBD1 (5 bases). CDR1 and CDR2 from the germline V gene are LGHNA and YSLEER. The CDR3 covers 16 residues. V was trimmed by 0 bases and J by 0 bases, leaving 11 bases between them. The DNA for the CDR3 is TGCGCCAGCAGCCAAGACCGGAGAGGGGCTAACTATGGCTACACCTTC. This encodes CASSQDRRGANYGYTF.

The chain joins TRBV10-3 to TRBJ1-6, with a possible D match to TRBD1 (5 bases). CDR1 and CDR2 from the germline V gene are ENHRY and SYGVKD. This CDR3 has 14 amino acids. V lost 6 bases and J 6 bases, leaving 12 bases between the germline ends. The CDR3 loop reads CAISLRGINSPLHF. For the CDR3, the DNA is TGTGCCATCAGCCTACGGGGGATTAATTCACCCCTCCACTTT.

The genes are TRBV6-5 and TRBJ1-1; 8 positions agree with TRBD1. The trim removed 5 bases at V and 4 bases at J, leaving 9 bases unmatched. The V gene's germline CDR1 is MNHEY and CDR2 SVGAGI. The CDR3 sequence is 15 residues long. The CDR3 DNA is TGTGCCAGCAGTCCTCGGACAGGGCGAATCACTGAAGCTTTCTTT. As protein: CASSPRTGRITEAFF.

This chain uses TRBV4-2 with TRBJ2-3, with 12 nucleotides matching TRBD2. V shed 2 bases and J 0 bases; nucleotides not matched to a gene: 3. The CDR3 is 17 amino acids. Per the germline V gene, CDR1 is LGHNA and CDR2 is YNFKEQ. The CDR3 sequence: CASSQRLAGESTDTQYF. In DNA form, the CDR3 reads TGTGCCAGCAGCCAAAGACTAGCGGGGGAAAGCACAGATACGCAGTATTTT.

This clonotype was seen only a few times. CDR3 DNA sequence: TGTGCCAGCAGCGTCCGGGGGTCTAGCACAGATACGCAGTATTTT. Translating it yields CASSVRGSSTDTQYF. The chain uses TRBV7-2 and TRBJ2-3; possibly TRBD2 for D (6 bases). V lost 5 bases to trimming and J lost 0 bases, with 12 bases between them. Germline V gene lookup returns CDR1 SGHTA and CDR2 FQGNSA. CDR3 length: 15 amino acids.

The chain carries TRBV6-2 or TRBV6-3 and TRBJ2-1; TRBD2 aligns across 7 bases. Judging by the DNA end, TRBJ2-7 fits better; the J call may be wrong. The CDR3 loop spans 15 amino acids. Germline CDR1 MNHEY, CDR2 SVGEGT. The CDR3 coding sequence is TGTGCCAGCAGTACTTACCGGGACTACTACAATGAGCAGTACTTC. Its protein product is CASSTYRDYYNEQYF.

This clonotype was seen only once. The chain couples TRBV25-1 to TRBJ2-5; a possible D gene is TRBD2 (6 bases). This CDR3 comprises 13 residues. CDR1 is MGHDK, CDR2 SYGVNS, per germline. Trimming pared 4 bases from V and 11 bases from J, leaving 17 bases between. CDR3 region: CASSGRGLREQYF. The CDR3 DNA is TGTGCCAGCAGTGGGAGGGGTCTCCGGGAGCAGTACTTC. The variable domain in full, with the rest retrieved from reference TRBV25-1 and TRBJ2-5, is EADIYQTPRYLVIGTGKKITLECSQTMGHDKMYWYQQDPGMELHLIHYSYGVNSTEKGDLSSESTVSRIRTEHFPLTLESARPSHTSQYLCASSGRGLREQYFGPGTRLLVL.

V and J are TRBV4-3 and TRBJ1-6; 10 bases are a match to TRBD1. Trimming took 1 base from V and 10 from J; bases not matched to a gene: 7. The CDR3 totals 16 residues. The V gene's germline CDR1 is LGHNA and CDR2 YSLEER. The CDR3 coding sequence is TGCGCCAGCAGCCAAGGGTTCGGGACAGGGGCCTCACCCCTCCACTTT. This sequence encodes CASSQGFGTGASPLHF.

There are many counts of this clonotype. One end of the junction is discordant with germline, which a read error may explain. The V gene is TRBV5-1, the J gene TRBJ2-3, with no clear D. The germline gives CDR1 SGHRS, CDR2 YFSETQ. The CDR3 runs to 12 residues. The CDR3: CASSFSTDTQYF. The CDR3 DNA reads TGTGCCAGCAGCTTTAGCACAGATACGCAGTATTTT.

The genes are TRBV4-3 and TRBJ2-4, with D tentatively TRBD1 (5 bases). Germline assignment: CDR1 LGHNA and CDR2 YSLEER. The V gene lost 0 bases and the J gene lost 4 bases, with 19 bases spanning the gap. The CDR3 has 18 amino acids. The CDR3 loop reads CASSQDTRAGLGKNIQYF. The CDR3 coding sequence is TGCGCCAGCAGCCAAGATACCCGGGCAGGGTTAGGTAAAAACATTCAGTACTTC.